This is a list of T cell receptor beta chains from one sample in a study of brain T cells in children with intractable seizures. The protocol was immunoSEQ multiplex PCR, while the TCRdb copy is restricted to in-frame clones and leaves out a portion. The sample shows about 340,000 clones, 93% of them seen only once. The source material was peripheral blood, sampled more than 4 months after surgery. These TCRs come from a boy younger than two with tuberous sclerosis and intractable seizures. The CDR3 runs from the conserved cysteine through the conserved F or W. D genes are given only for firm matches. Clone size is given for some rows only: seen once, a few or many times, or a class if the clone is expanded.

CASSQWLGLTGDTQYF,TGTGCCAGCAGCCAATGGTTGGGACTAACAGGGGATACGCAGTATTTT,.,.,TRBJ2-3,TRBV3-1/TRBV3-2
CASSPRQPPDQPQHF,TGTGCCAGCAGCCCCCGACAGCCTCCGGATCAGCCCCAGCATTTT,.,.,TRBJ1-5,TRBV7-2
CASSGDPGTSGGWQSETQYF,TGTGCCAGCAGCGGGGATCCCGGGACTAGCGGGGGGTGGCAATCGGAGACCCAGTACTTC,.,TRBD2,TRBJ2-5,TRBV9
CASRPIADSSYEQYF,TGTGCCAGCAGGCCAATAGCGGATAGCTCCTACGAGCAGTACTTC,.,.,TRBJ2-7,TRBV14
CATSREWHGYTF,TGTGCCACCAGCAGAGAGTGGCATGGCTACACCTTC,.,.,TRBJ1-2,TRBV15
CASSQVAGVLNEQFF,TGTGCCAGCAGCCAAGTAGCGGGAGTATTGAATGAGCAGTTCTTC,.,TRBD2,TRBJ2-1,TRBV3-1/TRBV3-2
CASSRPHVDTQYF,TGTGCCAGCAGTCGACCTCACGTAGATACGCAGTATTTT,.,.,TRBJ2-3,TRBV6-7
CATSRVGPLDTIYF,TGTGCCACCAGCAGAGTGGGACCACTCGACACCATATATTTT,once,.,TRBJ1-3,TRBV15
CASSVGFGRNEQFF,TGTGCCAGCAGCGTAGGTTTCGGACGGAATGAGCAGTTCTTC,.,.,TRBJ2-1,TRBV9
CASSQTGTGSSGANVLTF,TGCGCCAGCAGTCAAACCGGGACAGGGAGCTCTGGGGCCAACGTCCTGACTTTC,once,TRBD1,TRBJ2-6,TRBV23-1
CASSLMETQYF,TGTGCCAGCAGTTTAATGGAGACCCAGTACTTC,.,.,TRBJ2-5,TRBV12-3/TRBV12-4
CASSIWARNYSNQPQHF,TGTGCCAGCAGCATATGGGCCAGGAATTATAGCAATCAGCCCCAGCATTTT,.,.,TRBJ1-5,TRBV11-3
CASSFYLPAYGTDTQYF,TGTGCCAGCAGCTTTTATTTACCAGCCTATGGCACAGATACGCAGTATTTT,.,.,TRBJ2-3,TRBV7-2
CASTRQGSPYEQYF,TGTGCCAGCACTAGACAGGGCAGTCCCTACGAGCAGTACTTC,once,TRBD1,TRBJ2-7,TRBV6-5
CSVDHRSGETQYF,TGCAGCGTTGACCACAGGTCGGGAGAGACCCAGTACTTC,.,.,TRBJ2-5,TRBV29-1
CSVGEGAGANYGYTF,TGCAGCGTCGGTGAAGGGGCAGGGGCTAACTATGGCTACACCTTC,.,.,TRBJ1-2,TRBV29-1
CASSSTGSVYNSPLHF,TGTGCCAGCAGCTCTACAGGGAGCGTCTATAATTCACCCCTCCACTTT,.,.,TRBJ1-6,TRBV7-9
CASRPRRGLGYGYTF,TGTGCCAGCAGGCCTAGGCGGGGATTAGGATATGGCTACACCTTC,.,.,TRBJ1-2,TRBV25-1
CASDSYNEQFF,TGTGCCAGTGACTCCTACAATGAGCAGTTCTTC,.,.,TRBJ2-1,TRBV7-9
CASSLEGAYEQYF,TGTGCCAGCAGCTTAGAGGGGGCATACGAGCAGTACTTC,.,TRBD1,TRBJ2-7,TRBV7-9
CASSKSEWRALSYEQYF,TGTGCCAGCAGCAAATCCGAATGGAGGGCCCTATCCTACGAGCAGTACTTC,.,.,TRBJ2-7,TRBV21-1
CASSQEESSTIYF,TGTGCCAGCAGCCAAGAAGAGTCCAGCACCATATATTTT,.,.,TRBJ1-3,TRBV14
CASLLDPDYTQYF,TGTGCCAGCCTCCTGGACCCAGATTATACGCAGTATTTT,.,.,TRBJ2-3,TRBV6-5
CASSLINTQYF,TGTGCCAGCAGTTTAATCAATACGCAGTATTTT,.,.,TRBJ2-3,TRBV12-3/TRBV12-4
CASSEAGDLNTEAFF,TGTGCCAGCAGTGAAGCTGGAGACCTGAACACTGAAGCTTTCTTT,once,.,TRBJ1-1,TRBV6-1
CASSERGTVFNYGYTF,TGTGCCAGCAGTGAACGGGGGACTGTGTTTAACTATGGCTACACCTTC,.,.,TRBJ1-2,TRBV6-1
CASSYTGGSYEQYF,TGTGCCAGCAGTTACACAGGGGGCTCCTACGAGCAGTACTTC,once,TRBD1,TRBJ2-7,TRBV6-5
CATSDGAGDEQYF,TGTGCCACCAGTGATGGAGCGGGGGACGAGCAGTACTTC,.,TRBD2,TRBJ2-7,TRBV24-1
CASSSILREGMVRVTQYF,TGTGCCAGCAGCTCAATTCTGCGGGAGGGCATGGTTCGGGTTACGCAGTATTTT,.,TRBD2,TRBJ2-3,TRBV7-6
CASSVAGIGGRSGNTIYF,TGTGCCAGCAGCGTAGCTGGGATTGGGGGGCGGTCTGGAAACACCATATATTTT,.,.,TRBJ1-3,TRBV9
CASSLASNYGYTF,TGTGCCAGCAGCTTGGCCAGCAACTACGGCTACACCTTC,.,.,TRBJ1-2,TRBV5-6
CSVVPPTGVGYTF,TGCAGCGTTGTCCCCCCTACAGGGGTGGGCTACACCTTC,.,TRBD1,TRBJ1-2,TRBV29-1
CAIPIRPGELFF,TGCGCCATCCCCATCCGGCCCGGGGAGCTGTTTTTT,.,.,TRBJ2-2,TRBV10-1
CASSQGVNGQGVPGYTF,TGTGCCAGCAGCCAAGGAGTAAACGGACAGGGGGTTCCTGGCTACACCTTC,.,TRBD1,TRBJ1-2,TRBV4-2
CASSPGQMNTEAFF,TGTGCCAGCAGCCCGGGACAGATGAACACTGAAGCTTTCTTT,.,TRBD1,TRBJ1-1,TRBV14
CASSVEDSTDTQYF,TGTGCCAGCAGCGTAGAGGACAGCACAGATACGCAGTATTTT,.,.,TRBJ2-3,TRBV9
CASIPNFGTVPDHYGYTF,TGTGCCAGTATCCCCAATTTCGGGACAGTTCCAGACCACTATGGCTACACCTTC,.,TRBD1,TRBJ1-2,TRBV19
CASSIREEAEAFF,TGTGCCAGCAGTATAAGGGAGGAGGCTGAAGCTTTCTTT,.,.,TRBJ1-1,TRBV6-5
CASSFFNTGELFF,TGTGCCAGCAGTTTTTTTAACACCGGGGAGCTGTTTTTT,.,.,TRBJ2-2,TRBV12-3/TRBV12-4
CASSFHKGPGELFF,TGCGCCAGCAGCTTTCACAAGGGGCCCGGGGAGCTGTTTTTT,.,.,TRBJ2-2,TRBV5-1
CASSLTLAGKNIQYF,TGTGCCAGCAGTTTAACCCTAGCAGGAAAAAACATTCAGTACTTC,.,.,TRBJ2-4,TRBV27
CASSYRQNTGELFF,TGTGCCAGCAGTTACAGGCAGAACACCGGGGAGCTGTTTTTT,once,.,TRBJ2-2,TRBV6-6
CASSVGGGGYQETQYF,TGTGCCAGCAGCGTAGGAGGCGGGGGGTACCAAGAGACCCAGTACTTC,.,TRBD2,TRBJ2-5,TRBV9
CASSAAGGGNTGELFF,TGTGCCAGCAGCGCAGCGGGAGGGGGGAACACCGGGGAGCTGTTTTTT,.,TRBD2,TRBJ2-2,TRBV9
CASRTGQGYGYTF,TGTGCCAGCAGGACAGGGCAGGGCTATGGCTACACCTTC,.,TRBD1,TRBJ1-2,TRBV12-3/TRBV12-4
CASSQVNGLSRYTDTQYF,TGTGCCAGCAGCCAAGTCAACGGACTCTCCAGATACACAGATACGCAGTATTTT,.,.,TRBJ2-3,TRBV14
CASRDPSEQYF,TGTGCCAGCCGGGACCCCTCCGAGCAGTACTTC,.,.,TRBJ2-7,TRBV6-6
CATSPQTGQAYSPLHF,TGTGCCACCTCACCCCAGACAGGGCAGGCCTATTCACCCCTCCACTTT,.,TRBD1,TRBJ1-6,TRBV28